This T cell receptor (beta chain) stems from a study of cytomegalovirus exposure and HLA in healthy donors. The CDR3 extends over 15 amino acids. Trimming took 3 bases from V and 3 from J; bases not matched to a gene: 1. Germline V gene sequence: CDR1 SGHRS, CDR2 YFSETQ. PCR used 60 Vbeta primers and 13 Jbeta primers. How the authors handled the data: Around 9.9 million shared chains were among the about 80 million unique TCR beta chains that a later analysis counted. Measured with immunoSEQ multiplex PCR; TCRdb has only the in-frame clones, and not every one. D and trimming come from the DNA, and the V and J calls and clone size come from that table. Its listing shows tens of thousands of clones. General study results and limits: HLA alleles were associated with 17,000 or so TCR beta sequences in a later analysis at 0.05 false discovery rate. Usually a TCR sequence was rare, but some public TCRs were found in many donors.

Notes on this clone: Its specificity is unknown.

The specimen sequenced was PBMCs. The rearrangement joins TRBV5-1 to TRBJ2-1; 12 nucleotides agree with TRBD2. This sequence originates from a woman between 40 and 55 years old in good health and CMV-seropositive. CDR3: CASSSTSGSYNEQFF. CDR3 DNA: TGCGCCAGCAGCTCGACTAGCGGGAGCTACAATGAGCAGTTCTTC.